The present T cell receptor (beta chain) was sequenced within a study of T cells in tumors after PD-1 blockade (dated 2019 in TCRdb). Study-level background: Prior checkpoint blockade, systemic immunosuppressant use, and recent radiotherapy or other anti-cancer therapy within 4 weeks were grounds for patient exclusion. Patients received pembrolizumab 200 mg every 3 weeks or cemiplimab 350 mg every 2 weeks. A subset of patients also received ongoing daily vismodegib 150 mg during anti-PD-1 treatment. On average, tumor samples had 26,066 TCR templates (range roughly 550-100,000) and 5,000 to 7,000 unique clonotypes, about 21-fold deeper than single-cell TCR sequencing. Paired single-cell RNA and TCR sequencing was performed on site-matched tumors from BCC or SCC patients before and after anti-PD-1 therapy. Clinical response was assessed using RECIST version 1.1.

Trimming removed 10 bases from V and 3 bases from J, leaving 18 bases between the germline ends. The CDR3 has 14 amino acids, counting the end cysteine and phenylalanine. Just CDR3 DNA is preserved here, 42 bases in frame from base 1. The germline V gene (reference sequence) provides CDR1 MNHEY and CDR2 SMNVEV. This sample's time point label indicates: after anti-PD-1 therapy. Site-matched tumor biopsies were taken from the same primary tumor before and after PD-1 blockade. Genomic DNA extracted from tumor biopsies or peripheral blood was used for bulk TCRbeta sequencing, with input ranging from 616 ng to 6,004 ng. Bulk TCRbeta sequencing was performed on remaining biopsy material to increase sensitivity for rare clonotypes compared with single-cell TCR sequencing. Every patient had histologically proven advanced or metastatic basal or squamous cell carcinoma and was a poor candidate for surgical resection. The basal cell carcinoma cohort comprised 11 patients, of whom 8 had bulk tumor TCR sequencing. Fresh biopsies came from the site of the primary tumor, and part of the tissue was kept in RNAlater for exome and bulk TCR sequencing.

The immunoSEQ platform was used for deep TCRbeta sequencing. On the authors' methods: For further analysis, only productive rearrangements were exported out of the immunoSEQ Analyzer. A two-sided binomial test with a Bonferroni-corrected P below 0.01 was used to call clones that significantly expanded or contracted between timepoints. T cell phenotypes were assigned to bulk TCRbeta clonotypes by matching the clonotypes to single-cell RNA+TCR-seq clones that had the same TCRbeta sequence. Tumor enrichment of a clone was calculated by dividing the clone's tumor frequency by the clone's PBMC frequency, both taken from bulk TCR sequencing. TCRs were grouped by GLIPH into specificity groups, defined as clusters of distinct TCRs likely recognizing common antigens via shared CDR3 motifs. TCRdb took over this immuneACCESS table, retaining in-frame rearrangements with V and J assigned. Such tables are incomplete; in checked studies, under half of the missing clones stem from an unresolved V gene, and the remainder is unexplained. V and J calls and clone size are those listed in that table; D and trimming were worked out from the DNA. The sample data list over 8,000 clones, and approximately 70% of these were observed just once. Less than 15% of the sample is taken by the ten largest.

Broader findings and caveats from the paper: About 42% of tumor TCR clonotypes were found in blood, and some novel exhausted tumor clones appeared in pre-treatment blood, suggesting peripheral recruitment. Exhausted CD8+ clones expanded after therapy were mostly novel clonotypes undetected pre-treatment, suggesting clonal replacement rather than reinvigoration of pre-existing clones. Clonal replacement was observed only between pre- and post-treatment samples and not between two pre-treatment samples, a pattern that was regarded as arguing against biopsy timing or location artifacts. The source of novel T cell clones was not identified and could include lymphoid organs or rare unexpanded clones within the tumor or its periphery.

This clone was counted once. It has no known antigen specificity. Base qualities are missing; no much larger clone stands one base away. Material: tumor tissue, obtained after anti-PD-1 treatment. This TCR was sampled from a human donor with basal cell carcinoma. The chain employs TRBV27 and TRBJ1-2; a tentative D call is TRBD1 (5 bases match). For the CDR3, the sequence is CATHGAGRDYGYTF. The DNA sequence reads TGTGCCACCCACGGGGCAGGGCGGGACTATGGCTACACCTTC.